The present TCR beta chain was sequenced within a study of T cells in Graves' hyperthyroidism and ophthalmopathy. Many counts were recorded for this clonotype. Its target is not known. The germline gives CDR1 MNHEY, CDR2 SMNVEV (reference sequence). The CDR3 is 13 amino acids. The germline V and J ends were trimmed by 2 bases and 5 bases, with 8 bases remaining between them. Diagnosing involved the use of clinical symptoms, serum thyroxine and TRAb, thyroid ultrasound and orbital computed tomography. Authors of the study amplified TCR beta CDR3 regions from RNA transcripts. The TCR CDR3 was amplified in a first-round RT-PCR using the HTBI primer set. One entry per CDR3 protein results from TCRdb running MiXCR on the multiplex PCR reads. The data show about 52,000 distinct CDR3 sequences, 48% seen once. Overall study results and limits: Ophthalmopathy cases were set apart from stable hyperthyroidism by a 13 V-J model. Most thyroid clonotypes expanded above 0.001 appeared in blood too.

The sequence was collected from a woman in her forties or fifties with Graves' ophthalmopathy. The rearrangement links TRBV27 to TRBJ2-3, with unresolved D. The sample taken for sequencing was blood. DNA for the CDR3: TGTGCCAGCAGTTTAATTCCCGGAGATACGCAGTATTTT. Translating gives CASSLIPGDTQYF.